Included here is one TCR beta chain sequence, with context. V dropped 0 bases and J dropped 2 bases, with 9 bases sitting between them. The length of the CDR3 is 15 residues. Germline CDR1 and CDR2: MNHEY and SVGAGI. These data belong to a study of blood T cell repertoires in COVID-19. Overall study context: Spain, Italy and the United States supplied samples that represented acute and convalescent COVID-19. The cDNA or gDNA used as material had been derived from T cells, B-cell-depleted T cells, or PBMCs.

The table came from immunoSEQ multiplex PCR; TCRdb's copy has only in-frame clones and leaves some out. This sample has 200,000 to 300,000 clones; about 73% occur once, and the top ten carry 2.5% to 4%. The chain joins TRBV6-5 to TRBJ2-3, with D possibly matching TRBD2 (5 bases). Sequencing was performed on peripheral blood. The source is an elderly woman with acute or convalescent COVID-19. CDR3 sequence (DNA): TGTGCCAGCAGTTACTCGCTAGCTCCCACAGATACGCAGTATTTT. Translating gives CASSYSLAPTDTQYF.